Listed below are T cell receptor beta chains from one sample, sequenced in a study of early T cells in non-severe SARS-CoV-2 infection. TCRdb independently ran MiXCR on the 5' RACE reads; one entry per CDR3 protein. This table has roughly 42,000 distinct CDR3 sequences, about 12% appearing once. The sample taken for sequencing was whole blood. Every receptor here comes from an adult who was a healthcare worker with PCR-confirmed SARS-CoV-2 infection or an uninfected control (not recorded which). The CDR3 runs from the conserved cysteine through the conserved F or W. A D gene is named only where the DNA matches it firmly. Size is omitted from some rows. Given values are once, few, many or a class for expanded clones.

len,j_gene,d_gene,abundance,v_gene,CDR3aa,CDR3nt
12,TRBJ2-7,-,many,TRBV12-3/TRBV12-4,CASSPFPSEQYF,TGTGCCAGCAGTCCCTTCCCATCCGAGCAGTACTTC
14,TRBJ2-3,-,few,TRBV11-3,CASSFGGATDTQYF,TGTGCCAGCAGCTTCGGGGGAGCGACAGATACGCAGTATTTT
13,TRBJ1-2,-,many,TRBV12-3/TRBV12-4,CASSIDILYGYTF,TGTGCCAGCAGTATTGACATACTCTATGGCTACACCTTC
14,TRBJ2-2,-,-,TRBV6-4,CTSSVKGFTGELFF,TGTACCAGCAGTGTCAAGGGCTTCACCGGGGAGCTGTTTTTT
13,TRBJ1-1,-,-,TRBV29-1,CSVGVQTNTEAFF,TGCAGCGTTGGTGTTCAGACGAACACTGAAGCTTTCTTT
16,TRBJ2-7,TRBD1,many,TRBV6-6,CASSYPPRQGLDEQYF,TGTGCCAGCAGTTACCCTCCCAGACAGGGTCTCGACGAGCAGTACTTC
15,TRBJ2-7,TRBD1,-,TRBV5-1,CASSLVTGGGYEQYF,TGCGCCAGCAGCTTGGTGACAGGGGGCGGCTACGAGCAGTACTTC
14,TRBJ1-1,-,many,TRBV10-3,CAISDPGKSTEAFF,TGTGCCATCAGTGACCCGGGGAAGAGCACTGAAGCTTTCTTT
16,TRBJ2-5,-,-,TRBV3-1,CASSQDLLVGQQTQYF,TGTGCCAGCAGCCAAGACCTTCTTGTGGGGCAACAGACCCAGTACTTC
21,TRBJ2-2,TRBD2,many,TRBV6-5,CASSRPGTSVRFFLDTGELFF,TGTGCCAGCAGCCGCCCCGGGACTAGCGTTCGTTTTTTTTTGGACACCGGGGAGCTGTTTTTT
12,TRBJ1-1,-,-,TRBV2,CASSGYNTEAFF,TGTGCCAGCAGTGGCTATAACACTGAAGCTTTCTTT
11,TRBJ2-5,-,few,TRBV27,CASRTQETQYF,TGTGCCAGCAGGACACAAGAGACCCAGTACTTC
16,TRBJ2-1,-,many,TRBV6-5,CASSYGYGQSHNEQFF,TGTGCCAGCAGTTACGGTTACGGACAGAGCCACAATGAGCAGTTCTTC
15,TRBJ2-3,-,many,TRBV15,CATSRARDTKSTQYF,TGTGCCACCAGCAGAGCCCGGGACACGAAGAGCACGCAGTATTTT
14,TRBJ2-5,TRBD1,few,TRBV9,CASSNQGDQETQYF,TGTGCCAGCAGCAACCAGGGGGACCAAGAGACCCAGTACTTC
14,TRBJ1-1,-,many,TRBV5-6,CASRKRDGAAEAFF,TGTGCCAGCAGGAAAAGGGACGGCGCGGCTGAAGCTTTCTTT
12,TRBJ1-1,-,many,TRBV10-3,CATGDVGTEAFF,TGTGCCACAGGGGACGTGGGCACTGAAGCTTTCTTT
12,TRBJ1-2,-,many,TRBV7-2,CASSFQYYGYTF,TGTGCCAGCAGCTTTCAGTACTATGGCTACACCTTC
14,TRBJ2-1,TRBD1,few,TRBV19,CASMAGQGNNEQFF,TGTGCCAGTATGGCGGGACAGGGGAACAATGAGCAGTTCTTC
15,TRBJ2-7,-,few,TRBV4-2,CASSPRGGLNYEQYF,TGTGCCAGCAGCCCCAGGGGGGGGTTGAACTACGAGCAGTACTTC
16,TRBJ1-5,-,many,TRBV7-3,CASSFTRLQENQPQHF,TGTGCCAGCAGCTTCACCCGGCTCCAAGAAAACCAGCCCCAGCATTTT
13,TRBJ1-1,-,few,TRBV7-3,CASSLIIGDEAFF,TGTGCCAGCAGCTTAATTATAGGGGATGAAGCTTTCTTT
12,TRBJ2-1,-,many,TRBV6-6,CASRPGLTEQFF,TGTGCCAGCAGACCTGGACTAACTGAGCAGTTCTTC
13,TRBJ1-2,-,few,TRBV28,CASTRRTGEGYTF,TGTGCCAGCACTCGTCGGACGGGGGAAGGCTACACCTTC
16,TRBJ1-1,TRBD1,many,TRBV11-2,CASISIGQGVSNEAFF,TGTGCCAGCATCTCGATAGGACAGGGGGTTTCGAATGAAGCTTTCTTT
15,TRBJ2-7,TRBD2,-,TRBV7-2,CASSVTSGGRGEQYF,TGTGCCAGCAGCGTCACTAGCGGGGGAAGGGGCGAGCAGTACTTC
14,TRBJ1-3,-,few,TRBV7-6,CASSFDGGGNTIYF,TGTGCCAGCAGCTTCGATGGAGGGGGAAACACCATATATTTT
15,TRBJ1-1,TRBD1,-,TRBV7-2,CASSLQGARNTEAFF,TGTGCCAGCAGCCTCCAGGGGGCACGGAACACTGAAGCTTTCTTT
14,TRBJ2-7,-,many,TRBV7-6,CASSPGALSYEQYF,TGTGCCAGCAGCCCGGGAGCATTATCCTACGAGCAGTACTTC
16,TRBJ1-2,-,-,TRBV19,CASSIDGLRTNYGYTF,TGTGCCAGTAGTATAGACGGCCTTAGAACTAACTATGGCTACACCTTC
14,TRBJ2-1,-,many,TRBV29-1,CSVVAVSSYNEQFF,TGCAGCGTTGTGGCGGTAAGCTCCTACAATGAGCAGTTCTTC
12,TRBJ1-1,-,many,TRBV30,CAWTVANTEAFF,TGTGCCTGGACTGTCGCTAACACTGAAGCTTTCTTT
15,TRBJ2-5,-,few,TRBV4-2,CASSQGGAGQETQYF,TGTGCCAGCAGCCAAGGGGGGGCTGGACAAGAGACCCAGTACTTC
15,TRBJ2-1,-,many,TRBV7-9,CASSLFVRWDNEQFF,TGTGCCAGCAGCTTATTTGTCCGGTGGGACAATGAGCAGTTCTTC
15,TRBJ1-1,-,many,TRBV7-2,CASSWNSRADTEAFF,TGTGCCAGCAGCTGGAACAGTAGAGCGGACACTGAAGCTTTCTTT
17,TRBJ2-1,TRBD2,many,TRBV7-9,CASSLVTSGIRSNEQFF,TGTGCCAGCAGCTTAGTTACTAGCGGGATAAGGAGCAATGAGCAGTTCTTC
16,TRBJ1-1,-,-,TRBV7-9,CASSLEQTAMNTEAFF,TGTGCCAGCAGCTTAGAACAGACAGCAATGAACACTGAAGCTTTCTTT
18,TRBJ2-1,TRBD2,many,TRBV5-1,CASSPTRLAGGPDGEQFF,TGCGCCAGCAGCCCCACCCGACTAGCGGGAGGGCCGGATGGTGAGCAGTTCTTC
16,TRBJ2-1,TRBD2,many,TRBV28,CASSSPGTSIYNEQFF,TGTGCCAGCAGTTCCCCGGGGACTAGTATTTACAATGAGCAGTTCTTC
14,TRBJ2-7,TRBD2,many,TRBV10-2,CASSLYGGRACWYF,TGCGCCAGCAGCCTTTATGGCGGGAGGGCCTGTTGGTACTTC
15,TRBJ1-5,TRBD1,-,TRBV12-3/TRBV12-4,CASSRTGLNNQPQHF,TGTGCCAGCTCCCGGACAGGGCTTAATAATCAGCCCCAGCATTTT
16,TRBJ2-3,TRBD2,many,TRBV6-4,CASSPSPPGGPDTQYF,TGTGCCAGCAGCCCTAGTCCCCCGGGGGGGCCAGATACGCAGTATTTT
12,TRBJ2-4,-,few,TRBV12-3/TRBV12-4,CASSLARNIQYF,TGTGCCAGCAGTTTGGCCAGAAACATTCAGTACTTC
14,TRBJ1-5,-,many,TRBV12-3/TRBV12-4,CASTLDTFNQPQHF,TGTGCCAGCACCCTGGACACGTTCAATCAGCCCCAGCATTTT
15,TRBJ2-5,TRBD2,many,TRBV28,CASNPHRTSGETQYF,TGTGCCAGCAATCCTCATCGGACTAGCGGGGAGACCCAGTACTTC
15,TRBJ2-7,-,few,TRBV7-2,CASSRPGADSYEQYF,TGTGCCAGCAGCCGGCCCGGGGCGGACTCCTACGAGCAGTACTTC
17,TRBJ2-1,TRBD1,many,TRBV6-5,CASSEALTGTGVNEQFF,TGTGCCAGCAGTGAGGCTCTGACCGGGACAGGGGTAAATGAGCAGTTCTTC